A single sample gave rise to the 13 T cell receptor beta chains below, sequenced in a study of shared clonotypes between healthy human individuals. TCRdb keeps only in-frame clones here, not all; method: immunoSEQ multiplex PCR. This table has 2.5 million or so clones, roughly 92% appearing once. Sequenced input: naive CD4+ T cells sorted from blood. Subset of the sample: CD45RA+ positively selected. All receptors come from a man between 18 and 29 years old in good health.

The CDR3: CASRGTGDTGELFF. The CDR3 region has the DNA TGTGCCAGCAGAGGGACAGGGGACACCGGGGAGCTGTTTTTT. The J gene is TRBJ2-2, the V gene TRBV2; 10 nucleotides align to TRBD1. The CDR3 has 14 residues. Germline V gene sequence: CDR1 SNHLY, CDR2 FYNNEI. V shed 6 bases, J shed 3 bases, and the junction held 1 base outside the gene matches.

The count of this clone is one. The chain links TRBV9 to TRBJ2-5, with 11 bases that match TRBD2. CDR3 size: 16 residues. Germline V gene lookup returns CDR1 SGDLS and CDR2 YYNGEE. V shed 2 bases and J 2 bases; nucleotides not matched to a gene: 5. The CDR3 is CASSVGTSGMQETQYF. The CDR3 bases are TGTGCCAGCAGCGTTGGGACTAGCGGAATGCAAGAGACCCAGTACTTC.

This clone was seen only once. The chain links TRBV30 to TRBJ2-5; D is uncertain. The CDR3 is 14 residues long. The V gene lost 3 bases and the J gene lost 6 bases, with 17 bases spanning the gap. Germline loops: CDR1 GTSNPN, CDR2 SVGIG (reference sequence). The CDR3 region has the DNA TGTGCCTGGAGCTTCGACTTGGCGTCAAAGACCCAGTACTTC. The encoded protein is CAWSFDLASKTQYF.

The chain recombines TRBV27 with TRBJ2-7; D unclear. Germline assignment: CDR1 MNHEY and CDR2 SMNVEV (reference sequence). Trimming took 5 bases from V and 3 from J, leaving 11 bases between them. CDR3 size: 13 residues. CDR3: CASSNRANYEQYF. Written as DNA, the CDR3 is TGTGCCAGCAGTAATAGGGCCAACTACGAGCAGTACTTC.

As to this clone: The sample carries other DNA sequences with the same CDR3. The chain recombines TRBV9 with TRBJ1-1; D is possibly TRBD1 (5 bases). Trimming took 2 bases from V and 0 from J, leaving 8 bases between them. The germline CDR1 and CDR2 sequences are SGDLS and YYNGEE. This CDR3 is 14 amino acids long. The CDR3 DNA reads as TGTGCCAGCAGCGTTACAGGTCTGAACACTGAAGCTTTCTTT. It translates to CASSVTGLNTEAFF.

This sequence joins TRBV6-1 and TRBJ2-6; D remains ambiguous. The CDR3 is 13 amino acids. Trimming removed 10 bases from V and 1 base from J, with 8 bases in between. CDR1 and CDR2 from the germline V gene are MNHNS and SASEGT. Here the CDR3 reads CATLGSGANVLTF. The CDR3 coding sequence is TGTGCCACCCTAGGGTCTGGGGCCAACGTCCTGACTTTC.

Comment on this clone: This CDR3 is also generated by other DNA sequences in the sample. The chain employs TRBV6-5 and TRBJ2-7; the D gene could be TRBD1 or TRBD2 (5 bases each). Trimming took 2 bases from V and 0 from J, leaving 5 bases between them. CDR1 and CDR2 (germline): MNHEY, SVGAGI. The CDR3 loop spans 13 amino acids. Here the CDR3 reads CASSYGGSYEQYF. CDR3 nucleotide sequence: TGTGCCAGCAGTTACGGGGGCTCCTACGAGCAGTACTTC.

This chain uses TRBV7-2 with TRBJ2-3; D not certain. V lost 1 base and J lost 5, with 4 bases in between. CDR1 SGHTA and CDR2 FQGNSA come from the germline V gene. CDR3 length: 12 amino acids. The CDR3 nucleotides read TGTGCCAGCAGCTTAGTTATAGATACGCAGTATTTT. Translation: CASSLVIDTQYF.

The genes are TRBV6-1 and TRBJ2-7; no clear D gene. The CDR3 sequence is 13 residues long. Per the germline V gene, CDR1 is MNHNS and CDR2 is SASEGT. Trimming shortened V by 1 base and J by 3 bases, and 7 bases separated the two germline ends. The CDR3 region is CASSEERGYEQYF. CDR3 in DNA: TGTGCCAGCAGTGAAGAGAGAGGCTACGAGCAGTACTTC.

The rearrangement links TRBV5-1 to TRBJ2-5; D possibly matches TRBD1 or TRBD2 (5 bases each). CDR3 length equals 14 residues. Trimming left V 4 bases short and J 2 bases short, with 12 bases between. Germline V gene lookup returns CDR1 SGHRS and CDR2 YFSETQ. CDR3 residues: CASSLGVAQETQYF. The CDR3 DNA reads TGCGCCAGCAGCCTGGGGGTAGCGCAAGAGACCCAGTACTTC.

The chain recombines TRBV11-2 with TRBJ2-7, with D uncertain. The CDR3 spans 12 residues. The germline V and J ends were trimmed by 0 bases and 2 bases, with 2 bases remaining between them. Germline CDR1 and CDR2: SGHAT and FQNNGV. As DNA, the CDR3 is TGTGCCAGCAGCTTAGAGGCCTACGAGCAGTACTTC. This codes for CASSLEAYEQYF.

This chain connects TRBV29-1 to TRBJ2-3, with TRBD2 matching 8 bases. The CDR3 is made up of 13 amino acids. Germline CDR1 reads SQVTM; CDR2 reads ANQGSEA. J lost 7 bases, V lost 7 bases, and 10 bases had no gene match. CDR3 in DNA: TGCAGCGGTGGACTAGCCGGGGGAAATACGCAGTATTTT. The encoded protein is CSGGLAGGNTQYF.

This chain connects TRBV9 to TRBJ2-7, with 7 nucleotides matching TRBD1. The V and J ends lost 2 bases and 7 bases, in that order; junction bases with no gene match: 9. Germline V CDR1 and CDR2: SGDLS, YYNGEE. The CDR3 contains 14 residues. The CDR3 sequence is CASSVSQGSREQYF. The CDR3 DNA sequence: TGTGCCAGCAGCGTTTCACAGGGGAGTAGGGAGCAGTACTTC.